Each of the 17 T cell receptor beta chains below was sequenced from the same sample in a study of blood T cell repertoires in COVID-19. Sequencing was performed with immunoSEQ multiplex PCR; in TCRdb, only in-frame clones are kept and a portion is missing. Among some 43,000 clones, more than 65% were seen once, and the ten largest hold less than 25%. Sequenced: peripheral blood. The receptor source for this set is an older woman with acute or convalescent COVID-19.

This clone showed up just a few times. The V gene is TRBV7-8, the J gene TRBJ2-2; maybe TRBD2 (6 bases). Trimming cost V 4 bases and J 4 bases, with 16 bases left between them. The length of the CDR3 is 16 residues. Germline-derived CDR1 and CDR2 are SGHVS and FQNEAQ. CDR3 in amino acids: CASSSSTGGGTGELFF. Here the CDR3 DNA reads TGTGCCAGCAGCTCATCAACCGGGGGAGGCACCGGGGAGCTGTTTTTT.

This clone appeared a few times. The CDR3 protein is CASSFQVYEQYF. DNA of the CDR3: TGTGCCAGCAGTTTTCAGGTCTACGAGCAGTACTTC. The chain couples TRBV6-2 or TRBV6-3 to TRBJ2-7; D uncertain. The V gene's germline CDR1 is MNHEY and CDR2 SVGEGT. Trimming took off 4 bases at V and 3 bases at J, with 7 bases between the two ends. CDR3 size: 12 residues.

The chain combines TRBV3-1 (or the pseudogene TRBV3-2) with TRBJ1-2; TRBD1 matches 8 bases. This CDR3 has 13 amino acids. Losses at the gene ends were 5 bases for V and 2 bases for J; bases not matched to a gene: 1. In germline, CDR1 is LGHDT, CDR2 YNNKEL (reference sequence). CDR3 in DNA: TGTGCCAGCAGCGACAGGGGAAACTATGGCTACACCTTC. It translates to CASSDRGNYGYTF.

The V call is TRBV12-5, the J call TRBJ1-1; 8 bases align to TRBD1. Germline V lookup: CDR1 LGHNT, CDR2 FRNRAP. V lost 2 bases, J lost 4 bases, and 9 bases stayed unmatched. The CDR3 has 16 residues. The CDR3: CASGLPRTGRRTEAFF. The DNA of the CDR3 is TGTGCTAGTGGTTTGCCCCGGACAGGGCGACGCACTGAAGCTTTCTTT.

The CDR3 loop reads CASRKGTNPSEQYF. CDR3 sequence (DNA): TGTGCCAGCAGGAAGGGGACTAACCCTTCCGAGCAGTACTTC. The genes are TRBV27 and TRBJ2-7; 7 nucleotides match TRBD2. The CDR3 is made up of 14 amino acids. J gave up 6 bases and V 6 bases, and 11 bases lay outside the gene matches. In germline, CDR1 is MNHEY, CDR2 SMNVEV (reference sequence).

This rearrangement joins TRBV29-1 to TRBJ1-1; D remains unclear. The germline V gene encodes CDR1 SQVTM and CDR2 ANQGSEA. The CDR3 length is 11 residues. The V end was cut by 6 bases, the J end by 4 bases, with 9 bases between. The CDR3 protein is CSVSRGTEAFF. As DNA, the CDR3 is TGCAGCGTCTCTAGAGGCACTGAAGCTTTCTTT.

The chain has TRBV10-1 and TRBJ2-7, with 8 bases lining up with TRBD1. There are 14 residues in the CDR3. With V trimmed by 6 bases and J by 3 bases, 7 bases remained unmatched. Germline V lookup: CDR1 WNHNN, CDR2 SYGVQD (reference sequence). Written as DNA, the CDR3 is TGCGCCAGCAGCCGGACAGGGTCCCGCTACGAGCAGTACTTC. Encoded protein: CASSRTGSRYEQYF.

The V and J genes are TRBV27 and TRBJ2-7, with D maybe TRBD2 (7 bases). The germline V gene has CDR1 MNHEY and CDR2 SMNVEV (reference sequence). Trimming stripped 1 base from V and 6 bases from J, with 16 bases between. The CDR3 sequence is 15 residues long. The CDR3 here is CASSLLGGATGEQYF. The CDR3 DNA is TGTGCCAGCAGTTTATTGGGGGGGGCTACCGGCGAGCAGTACTTC.

At least ten counts were recorded for this clone. The V gene is TRBV5-1, the J gene TRBJ2-7, with 7 positions matching TRBD1. V lost 4 bases and J lost 1; bases outside the gene matches: 8. The CDR3 runs to 15 residues. Germline V lookup: CDR1 SGHRS, CDR2 YFSETQ. The DNA for the CDR3 is TGCGCCAGCAGCCCCGGACAGGAAGTATCCTACGAGCAGTACTTC. This sequence encodes CASSPGQEVSYEQYF.

The gene calls are TRBV7-2 and TRBJ1-1; D is undetermined. The CDR3 extends over 13 amino acids. CDR1 is SGHTA and CDR2 is FQGNSA in the germline V gene. V lost 6 bases and J 3 bases, leaving 11 bases between the germline ends. CDR3 DNA: TGTGCCAGCAGTAACTATTTGGACACTGAAGCTTTCTTT. This sequence encodes CASSNYLDTEAFF.

The rearrangement uses TRBV6-2 or TRBV6-3 and TRBJ1-4; 7 bases fit TRBD1. CDR1 is MNHEY and CDR2 is SVGEGT in the germline V gene. With 0 bases clipped from V and 8 bases from J, the junction kept 6 bases outside the gene matches. This CDR3 contains 15 residues. The CDR3 loop reads CASSYSTGSAEKLFF. Written as DNA, the CDR3 is TGTGCCAGCAGTTACTCGACAGGGTCAGCGGAAAAACTGTTTTTT.

The chain uses TRBV6-5 and TRBJ2-5; 9 bases map to TRBD1. Per germline, CDR1 MNHEY and CDR2 SVGAGI. This CDR3 spans 15 amino acids. With 4 bases clipped from V and 5 bases from J, the junction kept 8 bases outside the gene matches. The CDR3 DNA reads TGTGCCAGCAGTTCTCTACAGGGGGCCTGGGAGACCCAGTACTTC. It is translated as CASSSLQGAWETQYF.

This chain links TRBV6-2 or TRBV6-3 with TRBJ2-7, with D perhaps matching TRBD2 (5 bases). Germline V CDR1 and CDR2: MNHEY, SVGEGT. The germline V and J ends were trimmed by 0 bases and 2 bases, with 5 bases remaining between them. The CDR3 has 13 amino acids. CDR3 loop: CASSYSGAYEQYF. The CDR3 DNA is TGTGCCAGCAGTTACTCCGGGGCCTACGAGCAGTACTTC.

The chain is built from TRBV2 and TRBJ2-2, with TRBD2 matching over 11 bases. The length of the CDR3 is 15 residues. The junction had 7 bases not matched to a gene; V was cut back by 6 bases and J by 7 bases. CDR1 and CDR2 (germline): SNHLY, FYNNEI. CDR3 nucleotide sequence: TGTGCCAGCAGCCCACTAGCGGGGGAGGGCGGGGAGCTGTTTTTT. Amino acid sequence: CASSPLAGEGGELFF.

The chain couples TRBV5-5 to TRBJ1-2, with D unclear. Germline CDR1 and CDR2: SGHKS and YYEKEE (reference sequence). The V end lost 0 bases, the J end lost 6 bases, and 9 bases lay between the germline ends. This CDR3 spans 13 amino acids. DNA for the CDR3: TGTGCCAGCAGCTTGGCCAGCCTAGATGGCTACACCTTC. It codes for CASSLASLDGYTF.

This clone is labeled as medium-sized. The chain's CDR3 is CASSIGTGGNNEQFF. The CDR3, as DNA: TGTGCCAGTAGTATAGGGACAGGGGGTAACAATGAGCAGTTCTTC. The rearrangement uses TRBV19 and TRBJ2-1, with 10 bases lining up with TRBD1. CDR3 length: 15 amino acids. V was pared by 1 base and J by 5 bases, with 2 bases of the junction left unmatched. Germline-derived CDR1 and CDR2 are LNHDA and SQIVND (reference sequence).

In nucleotides, the CDR3 is TGTGCCCTACGGACAGGGGGCACCGGGGAGCTGTTTTTT. Its protein is CALRTGGTGELFF. The chain recombines TRBV30 with TRBJ2-2; TRBD1 matches 10 bases. In germline, CDR1 is GTSNPN, CDR2 SVGIG (reference sequence). This CDR3 contains 13 residues. Germline trimming cut 8 bases from V and 4 bases from J; bases unmatched to any gene: 4.